The present entry profiles one T cell receptor (beta chain) with its context. There are many counts of this clonotype. Its specific antigen is unknown. Base qualities are not provided; no much larger clone lies one nucleotide away. This specimen belongs to a study of patients with pleural tuberculosis (dated 2014 in TCRdb). Data came from an Illumina Genome Analyzer IIx. The public sequencing data were trimmed at Q25 with fastp and processed into clonotypes with MiXCR by TCRdb, which kept only in-frame beta chains. Rows are combined by CDR3 protein, so each entry shows the most common genes and DNA. Counted in this sample were 25,000 to 35,000 distinct CDR3 sequences; approximately 20% of them appeared once. In total, the top ten clones hold 3.5% of the sample. The CDR3 holds 15 amino acids from the cysteine to the phenylalanine. Kept here is only the CDR3 DNA, which spans 45 bases and is read in frame from base 1. V sheds 6 bases and J sheds 0 bases, leaving 14 bases between their ends.

This sequence uses TRBV12-3 or TRBV12-4 and TRBJ1-2; the D gene remains uncertain. The clonotype comes from a human donor with pleural tuberculosis. Sequences were obtained from peripheral blood. The nucleotides are TGTGCCAGCAGGATACAACTCGGCGCTAACTATGGCTACACCTTC. It encodes CASRIQLGANYGYTF.